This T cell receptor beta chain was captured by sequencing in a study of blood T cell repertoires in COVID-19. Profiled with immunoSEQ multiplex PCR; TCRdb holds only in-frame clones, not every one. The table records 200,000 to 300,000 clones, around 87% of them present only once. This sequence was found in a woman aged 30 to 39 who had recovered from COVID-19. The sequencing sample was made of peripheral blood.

The CDR3 bases are TGCGCCAGCAGTGGACAGAGCACAGATACGCAGTATTTT. Translating it yields CASSGQSTDTQYF. This chain joins TRBV5-1 and TRBJ2-3; perhaps TRBD1 as D (6 bases). In germline, CDR1 is SGHRS, CDR2 YFSETQ. Trimming removed 5 bases at V and 0 bases at J, with 7 bases between. The CDR3 totals 13 residues.